This T cell receptor (beta chain) was identified during a study of technical replicates of blood from several donors. Trimming removed 3 bases from V and 8 bases from J, with 10 bases in between. There are 12 residues in the CDR3. Germline V gene data show CDR1 as MNHEY and CDR2 as SMNVEV (reference sequence). Repertoires were generated with immunoSEQ multiplex PCR, while TCRdb's copy carries only in-frame clones and drops some. The sample lists about 74,000 clones, about 95% occurring once. Sequencing was carried out using T cells isolated from PBMCs. The origin of this receptor is a human donor in good health. The chain is built from TRBV27 and TRBJ1-2; D remains ambiguous. CDR3 protein: CASSLSGEGYTF. CDR3 bases: TGTGCCAGCAGTTTGTCCGGGGAAGGCTACACCTTC.